The source of this TCR beta chain is a study of blood T cell repertoires in COVID-19. About the study: Nucleic acid was either cDNA or gDNA, and it came from T cells, B-cell-depleted T cells, or PBMCs.

The assay was immunoSEQ multiplex PCR, and TCRdb's table has in-frame clones only and misses some. This repertoire shows some 350,000 clones, almost 90% found once; its top ten account for about 6.5%. V was clipped by 2 bases and J by 0 bases, with 12 bases between them. Per the germline V gene, CDR1 is SGDLS and CDR2 is YYNGEE. The CDR3 sequence is 15 residues long. The V call is TRBV9, the J call TRBJ2-7, with TRBD1 as a possible D gene (5 bases). The sequencing input was peripheral blood. This TCR came from a man aged 18 to 35 with active or convalescent COVID-19. The CDR3 region is CASSVAGMSSYEQYF. The CDR3 bases are TGTGCCAGCAGCGTCGCAGGGATGAGCTCCTACGAGCAGTACTTC.